The 15 T cell receptor beta chains presented below share a single source sample, sequenced in a study of identical twins. MiXCR was run by TCRdb on the 5' RACE reads, yielding one entry per CDR3 protein. The table lists 640,000 or so distinct CDR3 sequences, approximately 6% of them singletons. The sequenced material came from naive T cells sorted from blood. The receptors here all came from a man younger than 35 in good health.

In this sample, this clonotype turned up many times. This rearrangement joins TRBV18 to TRBJ2-7; TRBD1 aligns across 9 bases. The germline V gene has CDR1 KGHSH and CDR2 LQKENI. This CDR3 comprises 15 residues. The J segment lost 2 bases and the V segment lost 3 bases, leaving 5 bases of the junction unmatched. This CDR3 reads CASSPGTGRTYEQYV. CDR3 bases: TGTGCCAGCTCACCTGGGACAGGGCGCACCTACGAGCAGTACGTC.

This clonotype was observed many times. The chain is built from TRBV6-1 and TRBJ2-2; the D is unclear. The CDR3 consists of 14 residues. Trimming pared 5 bases from V and 5 bases from J, leaving 12 bases between. The V gene's germline CDR1 is MNHNS and CDR2 SASEGT. Written as DNA, the CDR3 is TGTGCCAGCAGTCCTACCGGCAGGACCGGGGAGCTGTTTTTT. It specifies CASSPTGRTGELFF.

This sequence joins TRBV7-8 and TRBJ2-1; D is unresolved. The CDR3 has 14 residues. Trimming removed 2 bases from V and 8 bases from J, with 13 bases in between. Per germline, CDR1 SGHVS and CDR2 FQNEAQ. CDR3 bases: TGTGCCAGCAGCTTAAAGGAATCTACCCATGAGCAGTTCTTC. Translating it yields CASSLKESTHEQFF.

This clonotype was detected ten times or more. This chain joins TRBV11-2 and TRBJ2-7, with 10 bases that match TRBD1. This CDR3 region has 15 residues. Germline V gene data show CDR1 as SGHAT and CDR2 as FQNNGV. Germline trimming cut 5 bases from V and 4 bases from J; bases unmatched to any gene: 8. This CDR3 is CASSLSGTGVYEQYV. The CDR3 region has the DNA TGTGCCAGCAGCCTGTCCGGGACAGGGGTGTACGAGCAGTACGTC.

This clonotype was picked up a small number of times. The J gene is TRBJ2-7, the V gene TRBV20-1; a weak D match, TRBD1 (5 bases). This CDR3 is built from 17 residues. The ends were cut back, 0 bases at V and 1 base at J, with 19 bases in the middle. Germline loops: CDR1 DFQATT, CDR2 SNEGSKA (reference sequence). In DNA, the CDR3 is TGCAGTGCTAGAGATCATCTAGGGGCAGACCTTTCCTACGAGCAGTACTTC. It codes for CSARDHLGADLSYEQYF.

Many counts were recorded for this clonotype. The chain is built from TRBV5-1 and TRBJ1-1, with D tentatively TRBD1 (5 bases). The V end was cut by 4 bases, the J end by 7 bases, with 14 bases between. From germline, CDR1 is SGHRS and CDR2 YFSETQ. The CDR3 consists of 13 residues. The CDR3 DNA reads TGCGCCAGCAGCCGGGGGAGTCCGAGTGAAGCTTTCTTT. Amino acid sequence: CASSRGSPSEAFF.

This clonotype was seen ten or more times. The chain couples TRBV5-1 to TRBJ2-7; 8 bases are a match to TRBD1. V was clipped by 4 bases and J by 7 bases; unmatched bases: 4. CDR1 and CDR2 (germline): SGHRS, YFSETQ. This CDR3 is 12 amino acids long. The CDR3 DNA reads as TGCGCCAGCAGCCCGGACAGGGTTGAGCAGTACTTC. This encodes CASSPDRVEQYF.

This clonotype showed up just a few times. The V gene is TRBV15, the J gene TRBJ1-6; D gene ambiguous. V shed 0 bases and J shed 2 bases, with 11 bases lying between them. Germline V gene data show CDR1 as LNHNV and CDR2 as YYDKDF (reference sequence). The CDR3 runs to 17 residues. CDR3 DNA: TGTGCCACCAGCAGAGATCTGGGCAGGACCTATAATTCACCCCTCCACTTT. Translating gives CATSRDLGRTYNSPLHF. The full variable domain, its missing parts supplied by reference TRBV15 and TRBJ1-6, is DAMVIQNPRYQVTQFGKPVTLSCSQTLNHNVMYWYQQKSSQAPKLLFHYYDKDFNNEADTPDNFQSRRPNTSFCFLDIRSPGLGDTAMYLCATSRDLGRTYNSPLHFGNGTRLTVT.

V usage is TRBV7-2 and J usage is TRBJ1-5, with TRBD1 identical over 9 bases. There are 15 residues in the CDR3. CDR1 is SGHTA and CDR2 is FQGNSA in the germline V gene. The V gene end was trimmed by 2 bases and the J gene end by 11 bases; junction bases not matched to a gene: 10. CDR3 DNA sequence: TGTGCCAGCAGCTTACTGGGACAGGGTCGTCAAGCCCAGCATTTT. This sequence encodes CASSLLGQGRQAQHF.

This clonotype came up a few times. The chain carries TRBV10-3 and TRBJ2-1; D might be TRBD2 (6 bases). The CDR3 is 14 amino acids. The V end was cut by 6 bases, the J end by 7 bases, with 16 bases between. The V gene's germline CDR1 is ENHRY and CDR2 SYGVKD. The CDR3 protein is CAIRSSEAMNEQFF. The CDR3 nucleotides are TGTGCCATCAGGTCTAGCGAAGCGATGAATGAGCAGTTCTTC.

The sample holds many counts of this clonotype. This chain uses TRBV24-1 with TRBJ2-5; TRBD1 matches 10 bases. This CDR3 has 17 residues. With 3 bases clipped from V and 5 bases from J, the junction kept 11 bases outside the gene matches. Looked up from germline, CDR1 is KGHDR and CDR2 is SFDVKD. CDR3 bases: TGTGCCACCAGTGATCGCAAGCAGACAGGGGGCGCGGAGACCCAGTACTTC. This sequence encodes CATSDRKQTGGAETQYF.

This clonotype was observed many times. The rearrangement links TRBV3-1 to TRBJ2-7; D not resolved. Germline values: CDR1 LGHDT, CDR2 YNNKEL (reference sequence). The CDR3 runs to 15 residues. Trimming took 1 base from V and 6 from J, leaving 16 bases between them. The DNA for the CDR3 is TGTGCCAGCAGCCAAGTCTGGGCGAGCGATGGCGAGCAGTACTTC. Amino acids: CASSQVWASDGEQYF.

There are a few counts of this clonotype. The CDR3 reads CASSWPGHSTLAGSYEQYF. DNA of the CDR3: TGTGCCAGCAGCTGGCCGGGACATTCCACCTTAGCGGGCTCCTACGAGCAGTACTTC. The chain combines TRBV11-2 with TRBJ2-7; TRBD2 is a possible D gene (7 bases). The CDR3 runs to 19 residues. Germline values: CDR1 SGHAT, CDR2 FQNNGV. V was pared by 4 bases and J by 0 bases, with 25 bases between.

This clonotype was seen repeatedly, ten times or more. The V gene is TRBV24-1, the J gene TRBJ2-1; 8 nucleotides align to TRBD2. J was trimmed by 3 bases and V by 5 bases; bases with no gene match: 8. CDR3 length: 16 residues. Looked up from germline, CDR1 is KGHDR and CDR2 is SFDVKD. The CDR3 loop is CATSGTGTRSYNEQFF. The CDR3 DNA follows: TGTGCCACCAGTGGGACCGGGACTAGAAGCTACAATGAGCAGTTCTTC.

In its sample, this clonotype was seen many times. The V and J genes are TRBV9 and TRBJ2-1, with 11 bases that match TRBD1. Germline V gene sequence: CDR1 SGDLS, CDR2 YYNGEE. CDR3 length: 15 amino acids. J was trimmed by 6 bases and V by 3 bases; bases with no gene match: 5. CDR3 protein: CASSALGQGVNEQFF. CDR3 nucleotides: TGTGCCAGCAGCGCCCTGGGACAGGGGGTCAATGAGCAGTTCTTC.